These 9 T cell receptor beta chains were sequenced from one sample in a study of CD8 T cells in ankylosing spondylitis. TCRdb called the 5' RACE reads again in MiXCR, with one record for every CDR3 protein. This sample has roughly 230,000 distinct CDR3 sequences; about 10% occur once, and the top ten carry about 3%. The specimen sequenced was blood, either unsorted or a sorted T cell fraction (not recorded which). These receptors originate from a male donor with ankylosing spondylitis or in good health (not recorded which).

Many counts were recorded for this clonotype. The chain links TRBV7-9 to TRBJ2-1; 9 nucleotides agree with TRBD2. CDR3 length: 17 residues. V shed 5 bases and J 6 bases; nucleotides not matched to a gene: 14. CDR1 is SEHNR, CDR2 FQNEAQ, per germline (reference sequence). CDR3 sequence: CASSPPLSGSVGNEQFF. CDR3 DNA: TGTGCCAGCAGCCCACCCCTTAGCGGGAGTGTAGGCAATGAGCAGTTCTTC. Supplemented by reference TRBV7-9 and TRBJ2-1, the full variable domain reads DTGVSQNPRHKITKRGQNVTFRCDPISEHNRLYWYRQTLGQGPEFLTYFQNEAQLEKSRLLSDRFSAERPKGSFSTLEIQRTEQGDSAMYLCASSPPLSGSVGNEQFFGPGTRLTVL.

This clonotype showed up many times. This chain joins TRBV2 and TRBJ1-2; 9 bases agree with TRBD1. Losses at the gene ends were 5 bases for V and 6 bases for J; bases not matched to a gene: 1. This CDR3 spans 12 amino acids. Germline V gene sequence: CDR1 SNHLY, CDR2 FYNNEI. The DNA for the CDR3 is TGTGCCAGCAGTCGACAGGGGGATGGCTACACCTTC. Its protein product is CASSRQGDGYTF.

This clonotype showed up many times. The V call is TRBV5-1, the J call TRBJ2-7; D call uncertain. CDR3 size: 13 residues. Trimming removed 4 bases at V and 5 bases at J, with 13 bases between. CDR1 is SGHRS and CDR2 is YFSETQ in the germline V gene. The CDR3, as DNA: TGCGCCAGCAGCACGAGCCCCGAAAACGAGCAGTACTTC. Amino acid sequence: CASSTSPENEQYF.

The CDR3 reads CASSYGQDSRPQHF. The CDR3 DNA follows: TGTGCCAGCAGCTACGGACAGGATTCGCGGCCCCAGCATTTT. This chain joins TRBV7-2 and TRBJ1-5; 7 nucleotides line up with TRBD1. Per germline, CDR1 SGHTA and CDR2 FQGNSA. The V gene end was trimmed by 4 bases and the J gene end by 9 bases; junction bases not matched to a gene: 9. This CDR3 contains 14 residues.

This clonotype was found many times. The chain links TRBV27 to TRBJ1-3, with D unclear. The CDR3 consists of 13 residues. CDR1 is MNHEY and CDR2 is SMNVEV in the germline V gene (reference sequence). V was shortened by 3 bases and J by 4 bases, with 7 bases between the two germline ends. The CDR3 DNA sequence: TGTGCCAGCAGTTTCAGGATGGGAAACACCATATATTTT. As protein: CASSFRMGNTIYF.

Ten or more counts support this clonotype. The J gene is TRBJ2-7, the V gene TRBV20-1; D is unresolved. Trimming took 1 base from V and 3 from J, leaving 10 bases between them. Germline V gives CDR1 DFQATT, CDR2 SNEGSKA (reference sequence). The CDR3 has 13 residues. CDR3: CSARGRSGYEQYF. CDR3 bases: TGCAGTGCTAGAGGGCGATCCGGCTACGAGCAGTACTTC.

This clonotype was seen only a few times. At one of its ends the junction is not consistent with the germline gene, which may arise from a read error. The CDR3 sequence: CCASPAGVGYNEQFF. CDR3 in DNA: TGCTGTGCTAGCCCAGCGGGGGTTGGATACAATGAGCAGTTCTTC. The V and J genes are TRBV20-1 and TRBJ2-1; 8 bases line up with TRBD2. Per germline, CDR1 DFQATT and CDR2 SNEGSKA (reference sequence). The CDR3 extends over 15 amino acids.

There are many counts of this clonotype. V and J are TRBV20-1 and TRBJ1-5; D is unclear. Between the trimmed V and J ends, which lost 2 bases and 0 bases, there was a span of 8 bases. The germline CDR1 and CDR2 sequences are DFQATT and SNEGSKA (reference sequence). The CDR3 is 14 amino acids. The CDR3 coding sequence is TGCAGTGCTAGAACTGGGGATAGCAATCAGCCCCAGCATTTT. Residues: CSARTGDSNQPQHF.

The DNA for the CDR3 is TGTGCCAGCAGTTTAAATCGAGGGGGGCAGGGGGCGACCGGGGAGCTGTTTTTT. Protein product: CASSLNRGGQGATGELFF. V gene TRBV12-3 or TRBV12-4 combines with J gene TRBJ2-2, with 8 bases matching TRBD1. V dropped 2 bases and J dropped 5; count of bases not matched to a gene: 13. This CDR3 has 18 residues.